These T cell receptor beta chains were read from a single sample in a study of T cell repertoires in cytomegalovirus infection. These receptors are not linked to any known antigen. TCRdb processed the reads anew with MiXCR; each CDR3 protein has one entry. The sample lists 650,000 to 850,000 distinct CDR3 sequences; around 29% were seen once. Source: cultured CD8+ T cells from PBMCs, taken from culture after CMV antigen stimulation. Every receptor here comes from a human donor in good health (CMV status not recorded). Some clones in this sample may be carry-over from other donors' samples. Each CDR3 is given with its conserved first and last residue. D genes are given only for firm matches. Not all rows give a size; the values are once, few, many and, for expanded clones, a class.

V gene,clone size,D gene,J gene,CDR3 protein,CDR3 DNA
TRBV7-9,.,TRBD2,TRBJ2-3,CASSLGWTSGGSDTQYF,TGTGCCAGCAGCTTAGGCTGGACTAGCGGGGGGTCAGATACGCAGTATTTT
TRBV7-6,few,.,TRBJ1-5,CASSSTVGDQPQHF,TGTGCCAGCAGCTCAACCGTAGGAGATCAGCCCCAGCATTTT
TRBV27,.,TRBD1,TRBJ2-7,CASSLRPGGSEQYF,TGTGCCAGCAGTCTCCGACCAGGGGGTAGCGAGCAGTACTTC
TRBV4-1,many,.,TRBJ1-5,CASSQGGSNQPQHF,TGTGCCAGCAGCCAAGGGGGTAGCAATCAGCCCCAGCATTTT
TRBV6-1,.,TRBD1,TRBJ1-4,CASSFRQGDTTNEKLFF,TGTGCCAGCAGCTTTAGACAGGGGGATACAACTAATGAAAAACTGTTTTTT
TRBV6-2/TRBV6-3,.,.,TRBJ2-7,CASSYGANHIYEQYF,TGTGCCAGCAGTTACGGAGCGAACCATATCTACGAGCAGTACTTC
TRBV7-8,.,TRBD2,TRBJ2-1,CASGPLAGGIFNEQFF,TGTGCCAGCGGCCCACTAGCGGGGGGTATCTTCAATGAGCAGTTCTTC
TRBV27,many,.,TRBJ1-1,CASSLKMNTEAFF,TGTGCCAGCAGTTTAAAAATGAACACTGAAGCTTTCTTT
TRBV7-7,few,TRBD2,TRBJ2-2,CASSPSGDYTGELFF,TGTGCTAGCAGCCCTAGCGGGGATTACACCGGGGAGCTGTTTTTT
TRBV20-1,once,TRBD2,TRBJ2-1,CSASQRGVGSYNEQFF,TGCAGTGCTAGCCAGCGGGGGGTGGGCTCCTACAATGAGCAGTTCTTC
TRBV6-5,.,TRBD1,TRBJ2-2,CASSYRDRTGELFF,TGTGCCAGCAGTTACCGGGACAGGACCGGGGAGCTGTTTTTT
TRBV27,.,.,TRBJ1-5,CASSPLVGASNQPQHF,TGTGCCAGCAGTCCCTTAGTTGGGGCGAGCAATCAGCCCCAGCATTTT
TRBV7-9,few,.,TRBJ1-2,CASSLRTKAANYGYTF,TGTGCCAGCAGCTTAAGGACGAAAGCGGCTAACTATGGCTACACCTTC
TRBV25-1,.,.,TRBJ1-6,CASSEYLSPGGNSPLHF,TGTGCCAGCAGTGAATATCTCTCGCCCGGCGGAAATTCACCCCTCCACTTT
TRBV27,once,.,TRBJ1-2,CASSLGAVYGYTF,TGTGCCAGCAGTTTAGGGGCTGTCTATGGCTACACCTTC
TRBV13,.,.,TRBJ1-2,CASSPQTTANYGYTF,TGTGCCAGCAGCCCGCAAACGACAGCAAACTATGGCTACACCTTC